The 5 T cell receptor beta chains below come from one sample, sequenced in a study of OX40 agonist ivuxolimab in advanced cancers. The library was produced with the immunoSEQ multiplex PCR assay. Not all clones reach the TCRdb copy of this immuneACCESS table, which keeps in-frame sequences only. Checked studies attribute under half of the gap to unresolved V genes and leave the rest unexplained. The sample contains roughly 67,000 clones, 88% of them found a single time. Under 0.9% of the sample rests with the top ten. The sample in question was CD4+ or CD8+ T cells sorted from blood, obtained in a trial of the OX40 agonist ivuxolimab. The source of these receptors is an adult with an advanced solid tumor such as melanoma, head and neck, liver or kidney cancer.

This clone was seen a few times. The rearrangement links TRBV6-6 to TRBJ2-1; no definite D call. V dropped 4 bases and J dropped 3 bases, with 7 bases sitting between them. From germline, CDR1 is MNHNY and CDR2 SVGAGI (reference sequence). The CDR3 has 13 residues. CDR3 protein: CASSWTVYNEQFF. The CDR3 coding sequence is TGTGCCAGCAGTTGGACGGTCTACAATGAGCAGTTCTTC.

This clone has only one observation. This chain joins TRBV29-1 and TRBJ1-2, with no clear D. Per the germline V gene, CDR1 is SQVTM and CDR2 is ANQGSEA. This CDR3 region has 12 residues. Between the trimmed V and J ends, which lost 4 bases and 0 bases, there was a span of 6 bases. The DNA for the CDR3 is TGCAGCGTTGTTCGTTCTAACTATGGCTACACCTTC. It encodes CSVVRSNYGYTF.

The rearrangement links TRBV5-8 to TRBJ2-5, with 11 bases lining up with TRBD2. The length of the CDR3 is 15 residues. Trimming at V came to 1 base and at J to 7 bases, leaving 6 bases not matched to a gene. The germline V gene encodes CDR1 SGHTS and CDR2 YDEGEE. Here the CDR3 reads CASSLLTSGARTQYF. In DNA form, the CDR3 reads TGTGCCAGCAGCTTGTTGACTAGCGGGGCTAGGACCCAGTACTTC.

The CDR3 sequence: CASMRGSSYNEQFF. In nucleotides, the CDR3 is TGTGCCAGCATGAGGGGGAGCTCCTACAATGAGCAGTTCTTC. The gene calls are TRBV6-1 and TRBJ2-1; D perhaps matches TRBD1 (6 bases). Germline CDR1 reads MNHNS; CDR2 reads SASEGT. The CDR3 length is 14 residues. The V and J ends lost 7 bases and 0 bases respectively, with 10 bases between them.

The chain is built from TRBV5-1 and TRBJ2-7, with D unclear. V was cut by 4 bases and J by 2 bases, with 10 bases left in between. CDR1 and CDR2 (germline): SGHRS, YFSETQ. This CDR3 comprises 13 residues. CDR3 DNA sequence: TGCGCCAGCAGCCAGTCCGTAGCCTACGAGCAGTACTTC. This encodes CASSQSVAYEQYF.